This TCR beta chain was sequenced in a study of T cell repertoires in cytomegalovirus infection. The overall study: Recently described HLA-C-restricted plus well-studied HLA-B-restricted CMV epitopes were used. A matching HLA type, together with CMV infection, was signaled by public TCR beta signatures.

Study-wide results and caveats: Ex vivo responses were dominated by HLA-C-restricted CMV-specific TCR beta clonotypes.

V was clipped by 7 bases and J by 0 bases; unmatched bases: 3. Looked up from germline, CDR1 is MNHEY and CDR2 is SVGEGT. This CDR3 comprises 16 residues. On this clonotype itself: Antigen unknown.

TCRdb re-called the reads through MiXCR, storing one row per CDR3 protein. Among about 310,000 distinct CDR3 sequences listed, roughly 25% were seen once. The chain has TRBV6-2 or TRBV6-3 and TRBJ2-1; 13 bases map to TRBD2. This receptor was identified in a human donor in good health (CMV status not recorded). Some clones in this sample may be carry-over from other donors' samples. The sequences come from cultured PBMCs, collected from culture after CMV antigen stimulation. The CDR3 protein is CASTRTSGSSYNEQFF. The DNA for the CDR3 is TGTGCCAGCACTAGGACTAGCGGGAGCTCCTACAATGAGCAGTTCTTC.